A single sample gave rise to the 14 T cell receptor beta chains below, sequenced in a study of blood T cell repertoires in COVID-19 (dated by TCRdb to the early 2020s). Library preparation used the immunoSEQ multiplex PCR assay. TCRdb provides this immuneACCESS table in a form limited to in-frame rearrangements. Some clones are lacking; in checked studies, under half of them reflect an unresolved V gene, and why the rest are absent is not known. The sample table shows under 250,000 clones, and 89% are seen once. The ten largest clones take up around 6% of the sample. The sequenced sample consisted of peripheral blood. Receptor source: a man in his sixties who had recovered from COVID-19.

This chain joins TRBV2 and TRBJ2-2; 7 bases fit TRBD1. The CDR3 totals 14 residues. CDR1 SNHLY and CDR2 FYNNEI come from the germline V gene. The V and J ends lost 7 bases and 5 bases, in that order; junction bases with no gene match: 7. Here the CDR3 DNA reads TGTGCCAGCACGCGGACAGGACGGACCGGGGAGCTGTTTTTT. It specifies CASTRTGRTGELFF.

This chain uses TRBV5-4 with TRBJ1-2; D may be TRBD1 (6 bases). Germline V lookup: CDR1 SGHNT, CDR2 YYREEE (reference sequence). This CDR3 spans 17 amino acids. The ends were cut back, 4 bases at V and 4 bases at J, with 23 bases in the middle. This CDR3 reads CASSPGGGRQVPYGYTF. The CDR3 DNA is TGTGCCAGCAGCCCCGGGGGGGGGCGACAGGTCCCCTATGGCTACACCTTC.

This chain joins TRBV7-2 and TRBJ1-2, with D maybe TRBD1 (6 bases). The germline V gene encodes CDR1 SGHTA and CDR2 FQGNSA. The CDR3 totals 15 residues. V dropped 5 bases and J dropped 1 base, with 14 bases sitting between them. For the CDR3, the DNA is TGTGCCAGCAGCCGCAGGGGACAAATTAACTATGGCTACACCTTC. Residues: CASSRRGQINYGYTF.

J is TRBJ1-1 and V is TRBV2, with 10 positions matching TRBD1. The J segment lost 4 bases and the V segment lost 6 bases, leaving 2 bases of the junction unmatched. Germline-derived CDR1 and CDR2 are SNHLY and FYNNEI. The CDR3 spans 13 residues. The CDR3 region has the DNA TGTGCCAGCAGGGGGGACAGGGGCACTGAAGCTTTCTTT. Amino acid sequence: CASRGDRGTEAFF.

Here the CDR3 DNA reads TGTGCCAGCAGCTTTGGCGGGGTTCAAGAGACCCAGTACTTC. It yields the protein CASSFGGVQETQYF. The genes are TRBV7-2 and TRBJ2-5; possibly TRBD2 for D (6 bases). The germline V gene encodes CDR1 SGHTA and CDR2 FQGNSA. The CDR3 has 14 residues. Trimming pared 3 bases from V and 2 bases from J, leaving 10 bases between.

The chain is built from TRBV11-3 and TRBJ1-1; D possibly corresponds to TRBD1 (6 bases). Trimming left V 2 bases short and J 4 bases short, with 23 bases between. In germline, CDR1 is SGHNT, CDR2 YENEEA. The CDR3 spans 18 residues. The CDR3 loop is CASSLIQSNRDPGTEAFF. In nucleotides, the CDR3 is TGTGCCAGCAGCTTAATCCAATCAAACAGGGATCCGGGCACTGAAGCTTTCTTT. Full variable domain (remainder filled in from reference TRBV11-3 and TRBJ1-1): EAGVVQSPRYKIIEKKQPVAFWCNPISGHNTLYWYLQNLGQGPELLIRYENEEAVDDSQLPKDRFSAERLKGVDSTLKIQPAELGDSAVYLCASSLIQSNRDPGTEAFFGQGTRLTVV.

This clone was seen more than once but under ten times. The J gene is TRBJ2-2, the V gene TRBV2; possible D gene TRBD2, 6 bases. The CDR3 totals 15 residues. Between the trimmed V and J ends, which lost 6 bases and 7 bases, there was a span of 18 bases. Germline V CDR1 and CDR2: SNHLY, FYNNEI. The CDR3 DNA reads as TGTGCCAGCAGCGCAGGAGGAGGGTTTTACGGGGAGCTGTTTTTT. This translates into CASSAGGGFYGELFF.

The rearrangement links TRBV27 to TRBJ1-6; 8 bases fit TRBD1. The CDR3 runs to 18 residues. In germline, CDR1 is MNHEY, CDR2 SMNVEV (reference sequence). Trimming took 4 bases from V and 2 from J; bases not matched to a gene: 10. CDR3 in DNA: TGTGCCAGCAGTTCCGGACAGGGAATGAGGACCTATAATTCACCCCTCCACTTT. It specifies CASSSGQGMRTYNSPLHF.

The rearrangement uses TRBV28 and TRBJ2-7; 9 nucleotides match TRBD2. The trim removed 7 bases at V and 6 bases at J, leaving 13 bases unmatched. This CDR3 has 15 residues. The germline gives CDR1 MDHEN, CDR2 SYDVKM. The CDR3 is CASILRAGGRAEQYF. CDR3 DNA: TGTGCCAGCATTCTTAGAGCGGGAGGCCGGGCCGAGCAGTACTTC.

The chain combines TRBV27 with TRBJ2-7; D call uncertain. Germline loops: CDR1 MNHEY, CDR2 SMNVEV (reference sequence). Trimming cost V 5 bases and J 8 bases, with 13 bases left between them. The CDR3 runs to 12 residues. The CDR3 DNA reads TGTGCCAGCAGTCGTCACAACGACAAGCAGTACTTC. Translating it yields CASSRHNDKQYF.

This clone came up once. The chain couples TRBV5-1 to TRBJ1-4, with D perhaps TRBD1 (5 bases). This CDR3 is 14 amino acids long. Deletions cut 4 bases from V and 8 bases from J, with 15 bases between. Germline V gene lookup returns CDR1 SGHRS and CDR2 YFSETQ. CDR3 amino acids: CASSQQGGGEKLFF. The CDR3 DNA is TGCGCCAGCAGCCAGCAGGGTGGTGGCGAAAAACTGTTTTTT.

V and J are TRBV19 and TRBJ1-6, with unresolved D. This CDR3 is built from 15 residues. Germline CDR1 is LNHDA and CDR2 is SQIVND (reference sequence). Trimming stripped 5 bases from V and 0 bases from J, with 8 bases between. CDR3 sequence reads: CASSSGSSYNSPLHF. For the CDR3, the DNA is TGTGCCAGTAGTTCTGGGAGCTCCTATAATTCACCCCTCCACTTT.

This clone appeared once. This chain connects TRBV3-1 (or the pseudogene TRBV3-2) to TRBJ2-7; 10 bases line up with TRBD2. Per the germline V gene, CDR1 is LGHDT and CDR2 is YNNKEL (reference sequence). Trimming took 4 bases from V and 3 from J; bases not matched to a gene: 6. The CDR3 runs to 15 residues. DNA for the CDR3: TGTGCCAGCAGCCCCTGGTTAGCGGGGGGCTACGAGCAGTACTTC. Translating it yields CASSPWLAGGYEQYF.

For the CDR3, the DNA is TGCGCCAGCAGCCAAGAGGTGACACCGGTCTACAATGAGCAGTTCTTC. This sequence encodes CASSQEVTPVYNEQFF. V is TRBV4-3 and J is TRBJ2-1; no reliable D call. Trimming shortened V by 0 bases and J by 3 bases, and 12 bases separated the two germline ends. The CDR3 has 16 amino acids. From germline, CDR1 is LGHNA and CDR2 YSLEER.